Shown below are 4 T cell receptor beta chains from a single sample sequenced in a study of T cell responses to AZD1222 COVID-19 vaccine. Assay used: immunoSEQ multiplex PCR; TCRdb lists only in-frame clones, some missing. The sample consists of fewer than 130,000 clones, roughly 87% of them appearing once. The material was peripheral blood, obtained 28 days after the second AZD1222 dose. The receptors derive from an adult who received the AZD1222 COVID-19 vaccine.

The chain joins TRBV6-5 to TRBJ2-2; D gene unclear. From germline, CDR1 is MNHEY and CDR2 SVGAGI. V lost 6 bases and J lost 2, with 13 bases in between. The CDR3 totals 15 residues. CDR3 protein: CASRSRASNTGELFF. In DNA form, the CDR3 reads TGTGCCAGCAGGTCCCGAGCGAGTAACACCGGGGAGCTGTTTTTT.

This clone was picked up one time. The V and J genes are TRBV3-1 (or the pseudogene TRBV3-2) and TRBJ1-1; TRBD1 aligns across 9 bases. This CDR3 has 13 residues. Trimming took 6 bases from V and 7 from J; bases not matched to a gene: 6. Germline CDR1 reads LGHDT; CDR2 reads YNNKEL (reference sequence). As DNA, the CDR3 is TGTGCCAGCAGACGCGGGACAGGGAATGAAGCTTTCTTT. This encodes CASRRGTGNEAFF.

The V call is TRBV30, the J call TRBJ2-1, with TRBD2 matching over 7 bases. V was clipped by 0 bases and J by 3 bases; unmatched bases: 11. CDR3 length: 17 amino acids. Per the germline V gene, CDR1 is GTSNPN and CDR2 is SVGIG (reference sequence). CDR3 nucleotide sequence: TGTGCCTGGAGTGTACTAAGGGCTAGCGGAAACTACAATGAGCAGTTCTTC. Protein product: CAWSVLRASGNYNEQFF.

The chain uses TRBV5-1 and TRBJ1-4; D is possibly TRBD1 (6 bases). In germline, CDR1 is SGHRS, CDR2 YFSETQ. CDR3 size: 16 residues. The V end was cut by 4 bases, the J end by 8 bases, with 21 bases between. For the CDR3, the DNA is TGCGCCAGCAGCCAGGGCTTCGGGGGACAAGGGGAAAAACTGTTTTTT. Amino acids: CASSQGFGGQGEKLFF.